Each of the 14 T cell receptor beta chains below was sequenced from the same sample in a study of cytomegalovirus exposure and HLA in healthy donors. The PCR was carried out with 60 Vbeta primers and 13 Jbeta primers. Produced via immunoSEQ multiplex PCR; TCRdb's table is partial and in-frame only. This table has about 130,000 clones, 70% to 85% appearing once. Sequenced input: PBMCs. Every receptor here comes from a boy aged 5 to 17 in good health and CMV-seronegative.

The chain recombines TRBV4-2 with TRBJ1-4; 10 bases are a match to TRBD1. Looked up from germline, CDR1 is LGHNA and CDR2 is YNFKEQ. This CDR3 region has 15 residues. The V gene end was trimmed by 5 bases and the J gene end by 7 bases; junction bases not matched to a gene: 7. CDR3 sequence reads: CASSAPGQGSEKLFF. The CDR3 nucleotides are TGTGCCAGCAGCGCGCCGGGACAGGGGAGTGAAAAACTGTTTTTT.

The chain couples TRBV18 to TRBJ1-1; D possibly corresponds to TRBD1 (6 bases). Trimming cost V 4 bases and J 1 base, with 16 bases left between them. This CDR3 has 16 amino acids. Germline lookup yields CDR1 KGHSH and CDR2 LQKENI. CDR3: CASSQTATGQNTEAFF. Written as DNA, the CDR3 is TGTGCCAGCTCACAAACCGCTACAGGGCAGAACACTGAAGCTTTCTTT.

V gene TRBV5-4 combines with J gene TRBJ1-3; possible D gene TRBD1, 6 bases. Looked up from germline, CDR1 is SGHNT and CDR2 is YYREEE (reference sequence). V was pared by 0 bases and J by 0 bases, with 10 bases between. There are 16 residues in the CDR3. CDR3 bases: TGTGCCAGCAGCTTGGGGGGACAAAACTCTGGAAACACCATATATTTT. It translates to CASSLGGQNSGNTIYF.

The chain employs TRBV2 and TRBJ1-4; D remains unclear. The CDR3 spans 15 residues. Between the trimmed V and J ends, which lost 1 base and 7 bases, there was a span of 13 bases. Per germline, CDR1 SNHLY and CDR2 FYNNEI. CDR3 protein: CASSEEAAVSEKLFF. The CDR3 DNA sequence: TGTGCCAGCAGTGAAGAGGCGGCGGTGAGTGAAAAACTGTTTTTT. Based on the CDR3 plus reference TRBV2 and TRBJ1-4, the full variable domain is EPEVTQTPSHQVTQMGQEVILRCVPISNHLYFYWYRQILGQKVEFLVSFYNNEISEKSEIFDDQFSVERPDGSNFTLKIRSTKLEDSAMYFCASSEEAAVSEKLFFGSGTQLSVL.

The chain recombines TRBV13 with TRBJ1-4, with 9 positions matching TRBD1. This CDR3 region has 15 residues. The germline V gene encodes CDR1 PRHDT and CDR2 FYEKMQ (reference sequence). With V trimmed by 5 bases and J by 8 bases, 9 bases remained unmatched. This CDR3 is CASSPPGQGVEKLFF. In DNA form, the CDR3 reads TGTGCCAGCAGCCCCCCGGGACAGGGTGTGGAAAAACTGTTTTTT.

The V call is TRBV11-1, the J call TRBJ2-7; 7 bases are a match to TRBD1. This CDR3 spans 14 amino acids. Looked up from germline, CDR1 is SGHAT and CDR2 is FQDESV (reference sequence). V lost 6 bases to trimming and J lost 6 bases; unmatched junction nucleotides: 11. The CDR3 is CASSFQWTGGEQYF. The CDR3 DNA follows: TGTGCCAGCAGTTTCCAATGGACAGGAGGCGAGCAGTACTTC.

The chain links TRBV2 to TRBJ2-1; D call uncertain. CDR1 is SNHLY, CDR2 FYNNEI, per germline. V lost 6 bases, J lost 5 bases, and 14 bases lay in between. The CDR3 sequence is 14 residues long. This CDR3 reads CASRKETAHNEQFF. As DNA, the CDR3 is TGTGCCAGCAGGAAAGAGACTGCCCACAATGAGCAGTTCTTC.

The V gene is TRBV5-5, the J gene TRBJ2-7; the match to TRBD1 covers 7 bases. Germline V gives CDR1 SGHKS, CDR2 YYEKEE (reference sequence). V shed 0 bases, J shed 5 bases, and the junction held 5 bases outside the gene matches. The CDR3 length is 14 residues. CDR3 loop: CASSLDRGVNEQYF. DNA of the CDR3: TGTGCCAGCAGCTTGGACAGGGGAGTGAACGAGCAGTACTTC.

This clone came up once. The chain combines TRBV5-4 with TRBJ2-7, with D perhaps TRBD1 (5 bases). The ends were cut back, 0 bases at V and 2 bases at J, with 9 bases in the middle. The CDR3 is 14 residues long. CDR1 SGHNT and CDR2 YYREEE come from the germline V gene (reference sequence). CDR3 coding DNA: TGTGCCAGCAGCTTGGATGAAGGGGCCTACGAGCAGTACTTC. It codes for CASSLDEGAYEQYF.

The table lists this clone with a few counts. The chain combines TRBV11-3 with TRBJ2-6, with no clear D. V lost 8 bases and J 2 bases, leaving 4 bases between the germline ends. The CDR3 runs 12 residues. In germline, CDR1 is SGHNT, CDR2 YENEEA. The CDR3 loop reads CASATGANVLTF. DNA for the CDR3: TGTGCCAGCGCGACTGGGGCCAACGTCCTGACTTTC.

This sequence joins TRBV2 and TRBJ1-2; the D gene is possibly TRBD1 (5 bases). V gave up 4 bases and J gave up 8 bases, with 14 bases separating them. CDR1 and CDR2 (germline): SNHLY, FYNNEI. The CDR3 runs to 13 residues. In DNA form, the CDR3 reads TGTGCCAGCAGTGGAGGCAGGGCGGGAGGCTACACCTTC. Translation: CASSGGRAGGYTF.

The chain has TRBV27 and TRBJ2-1; 8 bases match TRBD2. Germline CDR1 reads MNHEY; CDR2 reads SMNVEV (reference sequence). The CDR3 is made up of 14 amino acids. With V trimmed by 3 bases and J by 8 bases, 6 bases remained unmatched. The CDR3 coding sequence is TGTGCCAGCAGTTTCGGGGGGGCGTTGGATGAGCAGTTCTTC. It is translated as CASSFGGALDEQFF.

The chain recombines TRBV6-5 with TRBJ2-4; D remains unclear. The CDR3 extends over 15 amino acids. CDR1 and CDR2 (germline): MNHEY, SVGAGI. Trimming stripped 4 bases from V and 0 bases from J, with 10 bases between. The CDR3 region is CASSSTVLAKNIQYF. CDR3 DNA: TGTGCCAGCAGTTCTACCGTCCTAGCCAAAAACATTCAGTACTTC.

This rearrangement joins TRBV7-8 to TRBJ1-1, with a possible D match to TRBD1 (6 bases). The V end was cut by 5 bases, the J end by 5 bases, with 18 bases between. The CDR3 is 15 residues long. CDR1 SGHVS and CDR2 FQNEAQ come from the germline V gene. In nucleotides, the CDR3 is TGTGCCAGCAGCACTCCGACAGGATCGGTTACTGAAGCTTTCTTT. As protein: CASSTPTGSVTEAFF.